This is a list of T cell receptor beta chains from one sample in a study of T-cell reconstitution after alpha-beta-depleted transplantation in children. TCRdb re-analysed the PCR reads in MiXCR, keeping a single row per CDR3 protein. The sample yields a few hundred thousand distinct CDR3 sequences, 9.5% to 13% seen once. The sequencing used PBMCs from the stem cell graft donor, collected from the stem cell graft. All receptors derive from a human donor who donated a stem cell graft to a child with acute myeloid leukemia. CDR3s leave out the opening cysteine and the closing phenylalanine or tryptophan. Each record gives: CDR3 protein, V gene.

ASSLLEATYEQY TRBV11-2
ASSVVGGPNTEAF TRBV9
SVQGGGQPQH TRBV20-1
ASSESGRGGYGYT TRBV25-1
ASSYILPMPPGDYGYT TRBV6-5
ASSEPLRTGGVYGYT TRBV6-1
ASSLEQGVYNEQF TRBV5-4
AWMAGRDYEQY TRBV30
ASSVSGPETQY TRBV5-6
SARDESGGDNEQF TRBV20-1
SGHPIGTGANVLT TRBV20-1
ASSLEGGLDEQY TRBV7-8
ASSSPGLARNYEQY TRBV27
ATSRRPPGTSGLIDTQY TRBV15
ASSYDSGRLIDTQY TRBV6-5
ASSPPNQPQH TRBV18
SVEESLAGAAYEQY TRBV29-1
ATSDQTESSYNEQF TRBV24-1
ASSPHGMDYGYT TRBV7-2
SVAVTGGSTEAF TRBV29-1
ASSQGTGKETQY TRBV23-1
ASSYRTGETGELF TRBV5-1
ASAERISYNEQF TRBV5-1
ASSGGNAGPSYNEQF TRBV5-1
ASSLLGSEQY TRBV7-6
ASSYARGLDTGELF TRBV6-2/TRBV6-3
ASSPWEDTGELF TRBV5-5
ASSLVNSGQRRGNEQF TRBV7-6
ASRWDDSNQPQH TRBV2
ASSQDSAGAGETQY TRBV4-1
ASTPPGLAGATDTQY TRBV7-2
SASIAGGPGNEQF TRBV20-1
SVETGTGEDEQY TRBV29-1
ASNAGTSGDPSAQY TRBV7-8
ASSPQLNTGELF TRBV12-3/TRBV12-4
SARSFMGQGVHEQF TRBV20-1
ASSRETGPYNEQF TRBV5-1
ASSLGAGDTEAF TRBV5-1
ASSATGNGNQPQH TRBV12-3/TRBV12-4
ASSDGEATDTQY TRBV6-4
ASSLYLGLPTGELF TRBV7-8
AINIRGRDNYGYT TRBV10-3
ASSLGGGAQPQH TRBV7-2
SARDRGLDYGYT TRBV20-1
SARGLASYNEQF TRBV20-1
ASSGTVYNEQF TRBV27
ASSLLVGSYEQY TRBV5-1
ASSLRERLWNTEAF TRBV7-6
ASSSSLAFLGNYGYT TRBV5-1
ASSPSGTGVPRANEKLF TRBV27
SATTGLIDEQF TRBV20-1
ASSIRDRPYQPQH TRBV5-6
AISEFGLRRNNEQF TRBV10-3
ASSRNGPTGGSQY TRBV7-2
ASTFSIATEAF TRBV12-3/TRBV12-4
ATSKGGVYGYT TRBV15
ASSYSTRGSYNSPLH TRBV6-5
ASSQDLGSARTQY TRBV3-1
SVFKRATPNTGELF TRBV29-1
ASSPLGQGFVYEQY TRBV5-1